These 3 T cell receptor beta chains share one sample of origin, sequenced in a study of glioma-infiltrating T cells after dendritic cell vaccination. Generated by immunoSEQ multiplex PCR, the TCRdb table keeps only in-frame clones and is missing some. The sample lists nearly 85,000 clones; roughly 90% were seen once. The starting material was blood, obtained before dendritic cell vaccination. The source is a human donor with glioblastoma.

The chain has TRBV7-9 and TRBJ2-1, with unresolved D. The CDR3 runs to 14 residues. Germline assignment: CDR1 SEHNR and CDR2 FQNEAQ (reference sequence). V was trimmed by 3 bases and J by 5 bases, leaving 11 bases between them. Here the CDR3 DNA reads TGTGCCAGCAGCTTTTTTCCGGTTAACAATGAGCAGTTCTTC. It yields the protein CASSFFPVNNEQFF.

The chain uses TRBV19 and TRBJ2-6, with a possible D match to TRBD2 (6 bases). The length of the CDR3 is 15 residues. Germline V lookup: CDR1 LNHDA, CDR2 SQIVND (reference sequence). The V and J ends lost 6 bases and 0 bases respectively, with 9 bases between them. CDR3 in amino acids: CASRGGISGANVLTF. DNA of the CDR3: TGTGCCAGTAGAGGCGGGATCTCTGGGGCCAACGTCCTGACTTTC.

In DNA form, the CDR3 reads TGTGCCAGTAGTTTAGGGCCGGCTCAGGGTAACACTGAAGCTTTCTTT. Protein product: CASSLGPAQGNTEAFF. J is TRBJ1-1 and V is TRBV19; possibly TRBD1 for D (5 bases). The CDR3 runs to 16 residues. Germline V gives CDR1 LNHDA, CDR2 SQIVND (reference sequence). Between the trimmed V and J ends, which lost 5 bases and 2 bases, there was a span of 18 bases.